The T cell receptor beta chain described here comes from a study of beta chain features in type 1 diabetes. Study-wide results and caveats: In the patient group, naive, central memory and Treg TCRB repertoires seemed more alike than in the healthy donor group.

The whole isolated RNA underwent reverse transcription, so sequencing captured expressed TCRB transcripts. The table came from immunoSEQ multiplex PCR; TCRdb's copy has only in-frame clones and leaves some out. There are about 210,000 clones in the sample; roughly 11% occur only once, and approximately 1.3% lies in the top ten. Sorted populations were all over 95% pure. About this clone: The target antigen is unknown.

The CDR3 loop spans 16 amino acids. Losses at the gene ends were 5 bases for V and 0 bases for J; bases not matched to a gene: 7. Per germline, CDR1 SGHRS and CDR2 YFSETQ. The origin of this receptor is a man between 18 and 29 years old in good health. This chain links TRBV5-1 with TRBJ2-2; 7 bases line up with TRBD1. The sample comprised central memory CD4+ T cells from blood. CDR3 DNA: TGCGCCAGCAGGCCCACAGGGGTATCGAACACCGGGGAGCTGTTTTTT. The encoded protein is CASRPTGVSNTGELFF.